The clone carrying this TCR beta chain has at least ten counts. As yet, its antigen is unknown. This sample is part of a study of cytomegalovirus exposure and HLA in healthy donors. General study points: Most subjects had HLA-A and HLA-B alleles reportedly predicted accurately by TCR beta sequences. Reports indicated that the classifier achieved high specificity and sensitivity in diagnosing cytomegalovirus status. The authors later linked a missense DCLRE1C variant to TCR beta V- and J-gene trimming.

PCR involved 60 Vbeta and 13 Jbeta primers. The data were produced by immunoSEQ multiplex PCR, yet TCRdb's version contains in-frame clones alone and is incomplete. The repertoire holds 95,000 to 100,000 clones, with about a tenth as singletons. Germline V gene lookup returns CDR1 SEHNR and CDR2 FQNEAQ (reference sequence). CDR3 length: 17 residues. V lost 0 bases and J 6 bases, leaving 19 bases between the germline ends. The chain has TRBV7-9 and TRBJ2-3, with D perhaps TRBD2 (6 bases). The specimen was PBMCs. This sequence was found in a man in his fifties or sixties in good health and CMV-seropositive. The CDR3 here is CASSLALGTANLDTQYF. CDR3 nucleotides: TGTGCCAGCAGCTTAGCCTTAGGGACTGCCAACCTCGATACGCAGTATTTT.